This TCR beta chain was observed in a study of radiotherapy plus CTLA-4 blockade in lung cancer. Profiled with immunoSEQ multiplex PCR; TCRdb holds only in-frame clones, not every one. The sample lists 81,000 or so clones, about 83% seen once, with 13% to 15% in the top ten. The specimen was peripheral blood, collected from a patient treated with radiotherapy plus ipilimumab. The receptor was derived from a human donor with non-small cell lung cancer that progressed on radiotherapy plus ipilimumab.

This CDR3 reads CASSLNPDTQYF. The CDR3 nucleotides are TGTGCCAGCAGCTTAAACCCAGATACGCAGTATTTT. The gene calls are TRBV13 and TRBJ2-3, with unresolved D. CDR1 and CDR2 from the germline V gene are PRHDT and FYEKMQ (reference sequence). The CDR3 spans 12 residues. V was cut by 2 bases and J by 4 bases, with 4 bases left in between.